Listed below are T cell receptor beta chains from one sample, sequenced in a study of graft-versus-host responses after intestinal transplantation. The repertoire was sequenced with immunoSEQ multiplex PCR; TCRdb's copy has only in-frame clones and lacks some. The sample includes about 15,000 clones, 80% of them seen just once. Sequencing used ileum tissue, obtained 95 to 110 days after intestinal transplant. All receptors derive from a human patient who received an intestinal transplant, so some T cells may come from the graft donor. Both conserved end residues are part of each CDR3. Clone sizes are given selectively: once, few, many, or a class where the clone is expanded.

abundance | j_gene | v_gene | len | CDR3aa
NA | TRBJ2-2 | TRBV7-8 | 18 | CASSLYRAPGTNTGELFF
NA | TRBJ2-1 | TRBV5-1 | 16 | CASSPLLAGDYNEQFF
NA | TRBJ1-2 | TRBV5-6 | 13 | CASSLFTGANYTF
NA | TRBJ1-1 | TRBV11-1 | 13 | CASSFSLNTEAFF
NA | TRBJ1-5 | TRBV28 | 15 | CASSLTDRGNQPQHF
NA | TRBJ2-7 | TRBV11-2 | 14 | CASSYGDLAYEQYF
NA | TRBJ1-1 | TRBV11-2 | 17 | CASSLPTGPKVSTEAFF
NA | TRBJ1-2 | TRBV28 | 16 | CASSPVDQGLGYGYTF
NA | TRBJ2-5 | TRBV7-4 | 15 | CASSSVVAGVGTQYF
large | TRBJ2-5 | TRBV5-6 | 13 | CASSLGAQETQYF
few | TRBJ2-7 | TRBV4-1 | 15 | CASSQDNSPTYEQYF
NA | TRBJ2-7 | TRBV5-5 | 13 | CASSLDRRPEQYF
NA | TRBJ1-6 | TRBV11-2 | 14 | CASSFRGIGSPLHF
NA | TRBJ1-2 | TRBV7-4 | 14 | CAGNPPGQQDGYTF
NA | TRBJ2-3 | TRBV30 | 12 | CAWSVLGRSQYF
NA | TRBJ1-2 | TRBV4-1 | 13 | CASSQTGANGYTF
once | TRBJ1-1 | TRBV10-3 | 15 | CAISGVGGLATEAFF
NA | TRBJ2-1 | TRBV6-4 | 15 | CASSDSGLAGDEQFF
NA | TRBJ2-7 | TRBV5-1 | 14 | CASSSLDRAYEQYF
few | TRBJ2-5 | TRBV5-5 | 14 | CASSHDTYQETQYF
NA | TRBJ1-1 | TRBV28 | 15 | CASSLFEGTGTEAFF
medium-sized | TRBJ2-7 | TRBV10-1 | 18 | CASNGGGSGRGEVYEQYF
NA | TRBJ1-1 | TRBV15 | 14 | CATSSEQMNTEAFF
NA | TRBJ1-4 | TRBV27 | 11 | CASRVREKLFF
NA | TRBJ2-1 | TRBV11-3 | 19 | CASSLGPDEFPLVTGGQFF
NA | TRBJ2-1 | TRBV13 | 17 | CASSPPRGLAGNDEQFF
NA | TRBJ2-2 | TRBV13 | 18 | CASSLEGQTLQWTGELFF
NA | TRBJ1-3 | TRBV5-6 | 15 | CASSLGPSSGNTIYF
NA | TRBJ1-2 | TRBV2 | 14 | CASSETGTGGGYTF
once | TRBJ1-4 | TRBV7-8 | 16 | CASSAPPRTGAEKLFF
few | TRBJ2-3 | TRBV7-3 | 14 | CASSLAGGVDTQYF
few | TRBJ1-1 | TRBV11-3 | 17 | CASSLVSTGFMNTEAFF
once | TRBJ1-5 | TRBV4-1 | 14 | CASSQDLRSQPQHF
NA | TRBJ2-7 | TRBV6-1 | 11 | CASSDEYEQYF
NA | TRBJ2-1 | TRBV19 | 15 | CASSLTGGVFNEQFF
NA | TRBJ2-6 | TRBV5-1 | 17 | CASSSRGASSGANVLTF
NA | TRBJ1-5 | TRBV6-1 | 14 | CASSDSAGGQPQHF
NA | TRBJ2-7 | TRBV23-1 | 13 | CASSQGNSYEQYF
NA | TRBJ2-4 | TRBV5-6 | 16 | CASTGGLAIAKNIQYF
NA | TRBJ2-7 | TRBV12-5 | 16 | CASGSTAGTSGGAQYF
NA | TRBJ2-1 | TRBV5-6 | 13 | CASSLGTLNEQFF
NA | TRBJ2-7 | TRBV29-1 | 13 | CRLARSSSYEQYF
NA | TRBJ1-2 | TRBV7-2 | 15 | CASSLVPLQLYGYTF
NA | TRBJ2-7 | TRBV14 | 14 | CASSPGTGGYEQYF
NA | TRBJ1-3 | TRBV19 | 13 | CASSMAGRNTIYF
NA | NA | TRBV7-9 | 15 | CASSLVLSGINEQYF
NA | TRBJ2-7 | TRBV6-1 | 12 | CASRTQAHEQYF
NA | TRBJ1-5 | TRBV21-1 | 19 | CASSIHVRGQPDSNQPQHF
NA | TRBJ2-7 | TRBV6-6 | 13 | CASSYSFDLEQYF
NA | TRBJ2-3 | TRBV19 | 17 | CASSITGRRSSTDTQYF
once | TRBJ2-7 | TRBV28 | 13 | CASSWAGHYEQYF
NA | TRBJ2-7 | TRBV28 | 15 | CASSLCAGTGDEQYF
NA | TRBJ2-1 | TRBV5-1 | 17 | CASSWGLAGSSYNEQFF
NA | TRBJ1-1 | TRBV4-2 | 13 | CASSQIRNTEAFF
once | TRBJ2-7 | TRBV19 | 16 | CASSIRQGPIPYEQYF